Included here is one TCR beta chain sequence, with context. The sample comes from a study of OX40 agonist ivuxolimab in advanced cancers. The length of the CDR3 is 20 residues. V gave up 2 bases and J gave up 5 bases; unmatched junction bases: 21. Germline V gene sequence: CDR1 LNHDA, CDR2 SQIVND (reference sequence). Method: immunoSEQ multiplex PCR; TCRdb's copy keeps in-frame clones and lacks some. In the table there are around 58,000 clones, 85% to 95% of which are singletons. V usage is TRBV19 and J usage is TRBJ2-1; 7 bases align to TRBD2. This material consisted of CD4+ or CD8+ T cells sorted from blood, taken in a trial of the OX40 agonist ivuxolimab. This TCR was recovered from an adult with an advanced solid tumor such as melanoma, head and neck, liver or kidney cancer. CDR3 coding DNA: TGTGCCAGTAGTATAATTGGGCTAGCGGCTGAACTCCACGTGAACAATGAGCAGTTCTTC. Translating gives CASSIIGLAAELHVNNEQFF.